This T cell receptor beta chain was identified in a study of blood T cell repertoires in COVID-19. This table comes from immunoSEQ multiplex PCR, and its TCRdb copy is limited to in-frame clones, with some not included. The table has 200,000 to 300,000 clones, 85% seen once; the top ten hold around 5.5%. The CDR3 is 17 amino acids. The germline V gene has CDR1 SGHVS and CDR2 FQNEAQ. V dropped 2 bases and J dropped 1; count of bases not matched to a gene: 8. Material: peripheral blood. This sequence joins TRBV7-8 and TRBJ2-3; 8 bases align to TRBD2. This sequence originates from a man aged 45 to 65 with COVID-19, enrolled during active disease. The CDR3 is CASSLLRAGGGTDTQYF. The CDR3 region has the DNA TGTGCCAGCAGCTTATTAAGGGCGGGGGGAGGCACAGATACGCAGTATTTT. The variable domain in full, with the rest retrieved from reference TRBV7-8 and TRBJ2-3, is GAGVSQSPRYKVAKRGQDVALRCDPISGHVSLFWYQQALGQGPEFLTYFQNEAQLDKSGLPSDRFFAERPEGSVSTLKIQRTQQEDSAVYLCASSLLRAGGGTDTQYFGPGTRLTVL.